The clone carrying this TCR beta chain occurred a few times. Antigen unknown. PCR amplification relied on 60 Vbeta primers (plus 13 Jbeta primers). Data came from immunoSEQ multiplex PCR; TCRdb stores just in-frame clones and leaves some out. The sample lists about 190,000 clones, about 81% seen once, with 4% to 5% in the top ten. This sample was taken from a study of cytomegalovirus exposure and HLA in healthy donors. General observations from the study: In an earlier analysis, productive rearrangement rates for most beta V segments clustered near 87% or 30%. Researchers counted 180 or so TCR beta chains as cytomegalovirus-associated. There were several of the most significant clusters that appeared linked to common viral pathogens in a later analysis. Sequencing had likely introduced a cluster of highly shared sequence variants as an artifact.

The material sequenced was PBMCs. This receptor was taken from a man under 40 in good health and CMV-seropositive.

For the CDR3, the DNA is TGTGCCAGCAGCTCGGGAAATAGCGGGAGCTCCTACAATGAGCAGTTCTTC. Amino acid sequence: CASSSGNSGSSYNEQFF. This rearrangement joins TRBV7-6 to TRBJ2-1, with 9 bases fitting TRBD2. With V trimmed by 4 bases and J by 0 bases, 7 bases remained unmatched. The CDR3 has 17 residues. Germline V gene data show CDR1 as SGHVS and CDR2 as FNYEAQ. The full variable domain, with the rest looked up from reference TRBV7-6 and TRBJ2-1, is GAGVSQSPRYKVTKRGQDVALRCDPISGHVSLYWYRQALGQGPEFLTYFNYEAQQDKSGLPNDRFSAERPEGSISTLTIQRTEQRDSAMYRCASSSGNSGSSYNEQFFGPGTRLTVL.